This record concerns one T cell receptor (beta chain) sequence. The V segment lost 8 bases and the J segment 4 bases; nucleotides outside the gene matches: 9. There are 15 residues in the CDR3. Germline V gene data show CDR1 as MDHEN and CDR2 as SYDVKM. These data belong to a study of CD8 T cells in Susac syndrome. The RNA input was roughly 0.45 to 1 ug, and it was reverse transcribed with random hexamers. TCRdb recomputed calls from the immunoSEQ multiplex PCR reads with MiXCR, one row per CDR3 protein. The table lists more than 150,000 distinct CDR3 sequences, approximately 90% of them singletons. The rearrangement links TRBV28 to TRBJ2-3; TRBD2 aligns across 10 bases. The sequence was obtained from a human donor in good health. Sequencing was performed on CD4+ T cells from PBMCs. In DNA form, the CDR3 reads TGTGCCAGCGGGATTCTAGCGGGAGAGGCAGATACGCAGTATTTT. It specifies CASGILAGEADTQYF.